This paragraph reports one T cell receptor (beta chain). The sample belongs to a study of blood T cell repertoires in COVID-19. Study summary: The United States, Italy and Spain provided the acute and convalescent COVID-19 samples.

From germline, CDR1 is SGDLS and CDR2 YYNGEE. The ends were cut back, 0 bases at V and 8 bases at J, with 14 bases in the middle. This CDR3 has 15 residues. In the original processing: Researchers report that nucleated cell counts were estimated from reference gene primer amplification. TCRdb's copy holds only in-frame clones and misses some; the assay was immunoSEQ multiplex PCR. V and J calls and clone size are those listed in that table; D and trimming were worked out from the DNA. The sample includes 100,000 to 150,000 clones, about 94% of them seen just once. The chain uses TRBV9 and TRBJ2-2, with D possibly TRBD2 on 6 matching bases. The sequenced sample consisted of peripheral blood. This receptor was obtained from a man aged 45-65 years with COVID-19, enrolled during active disease. CDR3 loop: CASSVAGLDSGELFF. DNA for the CDR3: TGTGCCAGCAGCGTAGCGGGACTGGATTCTGGGGAGCTGTTTTTT. Together with reference TRBV9 and TRBJ2-2, the CDR3 gives the full variable domain: DSGVTQTPKHLITATGQRVTLRCSPRSGDLSVYWYQQSLDQGLQFLIQYYNGEERAKGNILERFSAQQFPDLHSELNLSSLELGDSALYFCASSVAGLDSGELFFGEGSRLTVL.